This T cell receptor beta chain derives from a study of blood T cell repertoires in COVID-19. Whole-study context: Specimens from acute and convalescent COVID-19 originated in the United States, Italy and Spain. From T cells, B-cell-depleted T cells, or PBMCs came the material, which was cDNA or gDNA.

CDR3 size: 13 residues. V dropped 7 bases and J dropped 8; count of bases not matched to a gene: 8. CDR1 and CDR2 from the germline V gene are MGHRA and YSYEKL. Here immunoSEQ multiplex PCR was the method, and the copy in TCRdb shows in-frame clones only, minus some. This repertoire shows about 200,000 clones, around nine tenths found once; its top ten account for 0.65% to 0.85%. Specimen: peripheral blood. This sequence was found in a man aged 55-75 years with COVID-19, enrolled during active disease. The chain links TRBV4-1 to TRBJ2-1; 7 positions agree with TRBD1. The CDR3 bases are TGCGCCAGCACCCGGGACAGAGTCGATGAGCAGTTCTTC. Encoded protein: CASTRDRVDEQFF.